Shown below are 29 T cell receptor beta chains from a single sample sequenced in a study of cytomegalovirus exposure and HLA in healthy donors listed by TCRdb under 2017. The library was obtained by the immunoSEQ multiplex PCR assay. For the multiplex PCR, a mixture combining 60 forward primers for TCR Vbeta segments and 13 reverse primers for TCR Jbeta segments was used. TCRdb took this table from immuneACCESS and kept in-frame rearrangements with V and J called. Such tables lack part of the clones; where checked against another copy, unresolved V genes explain under half of the gap, and the rest is unexplained. Counted in this sample were approximately 210,000 clones; 81% of them appeared once. The leading ten clones occupy more than 1.5% of the sample. Sequenced sample: PBMCs. These receptors originate from a man aged 18 to 30 in good health and CMV-seronegative.

Only a few counts were recorded for this clone. CDR3 protein: CASSLVLGGSYEQYF. DNA of the CDR3: TGTGCCAGCAGCTTAGTACTAGGGGGTTCCTACGAGCAGTACTTC. The V call is TRBV11-2, the J call TRBJ2-7; weak D call: TRBD1 (6 bases). This CDR3 has 15 residues. Trimming cost V 1 base and J 1 base, with 11 bases left between them. From germline, CDR1 is SGHAT and CDR2 FQNNGV.

This clone was detected a few times. This rearrangement joins TRBV2 to TRBJ2-2, with 7 bases identical to TRBD1. CDR3 length: 13 amino acids. In germline, CDR1 is SNHLY, CDR2 FYNNEI. Germline trimming cut 9 bases from V and 6 bases from J; bases unmatched to any gene: 7. The CDR3 DNA reads TGTGCCAGAGAGACAGGGTGGGCCGGGGAGCTGTTTTTT. As protein: CARETGWAGELFF. The full variable domain, its missing parts supplied by reference TRBV2 and TRBJ2-2, is EPEVTQTPSHQVTQMGQEVILRCVPISNHLYFYWYRQILGQKVEFLVSFYNNEISEKSEIFDDQFSVERPDGSNFTLKIRSTKLEDSAMYFCARETGWAGELFFGEGSRLTVL.

This clone was detected only a few times. The V call is TRBV5-6, the J call TRBJ2-7; unclear D gene. CDR1 and CDR2 from the germline V gene are SGHDT and YYEEEE. V lost 2 bases and J lost 3, with 3 bases in between. The CDR3 totals 11 residues. CDR3 protein: CASSFRYEQYF. The DNA of the CDR3 is TGTGCCAGCAGCTTCCGCTACGAGCAGTACTTC.

This clone was detected a few times. The V gene is TRBV2, the J gene TRBJ2-5; D is undetermined. This CDR3 contains 13 residues. The V gene lost 7 bases and the J gene lost 5 bases, with 14 bases spanning the gap. Per the germline V gene, CDR1 is SNHLY and CDR2 is FYNNEI. CDR3 residues: CASKFDSWETQYF. In DNA form, the CDR3 reads TGTGCCAGCAAATTTGATAGTTGGGAGACCCAGTACTTC.

The chain joins TRBV5-5 to TRBJ2-7; tentative D call: TRBD1 (7 bases). V was clipped by 4 bases and J by 2 bases, with 16 bases between them. This CDR3 is 15 amino acids long. Looked up from germline, CDR1 is SGHKS and CDR2 is YYEKEE (reference sequence). CDR3 amino acids: CASSMEGQLTYEQYF. The CDR3, as DNA: TGTGCCAGCAGCATGGAGGGACAGCTAACCTACGAGCAGTACTTC. The full variable domain, in which reference TRBV5-5 and TRBJ2-7 provide the parts outside the CDR3, is DAGVTQSPTHLIKTRGQQVTLRCSPISGHKSVSWYQQVLGQGPQFIFQYYEKEERGRGNFPDRFSARQFPNYSSELNVNALLLGDSALYLCASSMEGQLTYEQYFGPGTRLTVT.

This chain joins TRBV7-2 and TRBJ1-2; TRBD1 matches 7 bases. The trim removed 5 bases at V and 4 bases at J, leaving 4 bases unmatched. The length of the CDR3 is 13 residues. Germline CDR1 reads SGHTA; CDR2 reads FQGNSA. This CDR3 is CASSATGPYGYTF. The CDR3, as DNA: TGTGCCAGCAGCGCGACAGGGCCCTATGGCTACACCTTC.

V is TRBV28 and J is TRBJ1-2, with 8 nucleotides matching TRBD1. Germline V gene data show CDR1 as MDHEN and CDR2 as SYDVKM. The CDR3 covers 13 residues. The CDR3 region is CATQGAPGYGYTF. The DNA for the CDR3 is TGTGCGACCCAGGGGGCGCCTGGCTATGGCTACACCTTC.

The V call is TRBV4-3, the J call TRBJ1-2; TRBD1 agrees at 10 bases. The CDR3 spans 14 residues. V was clipped by 5 bases and J by 6 bases; unmatched bases: 6. Germline values: CDR1 LGHNA, CDR2 YSLEER. CDR3 bases: TGCGCCAGCAGCTTATCGACAGGGGGCGATGGCTACACCTTC. Its translation: CASSLSTGGDGYTF.

V and J are TRBV6-5 and TRBJ2-2, with 7 bases aligning to TRBD1. CDR3 length: 14 residues. Germline lookup yields CDR1 MNHEY and CDR2 SVGAGI. Trimming cost V 6 bases and J 3 bases; bases outside gene matches: 4. Here the CDR3 reads CASRRGQDTGELFF. DNA of the CDR3: TGTGCCAGCAGGAGGGGGCAAGACACCGGGGAGCTGTTTTTT.

The V gene is TRBV28, the J gene TRBJ2-1; 9 nucleotides match TRBD1. The CDR3 consists of 15 residues. Per the germline V gene, CDR1 is MDHEN and CDR2 is SYDVKM. With 9 bases clipped from V and 7 bases from J, the junction kept 13 bases outside the gene matches. For the CDR3, the DNA is TGTGCCAGTACCCACCGGGACAGGGTTAAGAATGAGCAGTTCTTC. Translating it yields CASTHRDRVKNEQFF.

This chain links TRBV7-9 with TRBJ1-4, with 9 bases aligning to TRBD1. The CDR3 has 18 residues. CDR1 SEHNR and CDR2 FQNEAQ come from the germline V gene (reference sequence). V was pared by 2 bases and J by 4 bases, with 11 bases of the junction left unmatched. This chain's CDR3 is CASSLSRTGEAVNEKLFF. CDR3 DNA sequence: TGTGCCAGCAGCTTATCAAGGACAGGGGAAGCTGTTAATGAAAAACTGTTTTTT.

The chain recombines TRBV19 with TRBJ2-3, with D possibly matching TRBD1 (6 bases). Trimming took off 6 bases at V and 0 bases at J, with 10 bases between the two ends. CDR1 is LNHDA and CDR2 is SQIVND in the germline V gene (reference sequence). This CDR3 has 14 amino acids. CDR3 nucleotides: TGTGCCAGTAGAAGAGGACAGAGCACAGATACGCAGTATTTT. Protein sequence: CASRRGQSTDTQYF. Complete variable domain (other parts from reference TRBV19 and TRBJ2-3): DGGITQSPKYLFRKEGQNVTLSCEQNLNHDAMYWYRQDPGQGLRLIYYSQIVNDFQKGDIAEGYSVSREKKESFPLTVTSAQKNPTAFYLCASRRGQSTDTQYFGPGTRLTVL.

A single count supports this clone. The CDR3 nucleotides are TGCGCCAGCAGCTTGGATAGCGGAAGCTACGAGCAGTACTTC. Protein: CASSLDSGSYEQYF. This rearrangement joins TRBV5-1 to TRBJ2-7; D perhaps matches TRBD2 (6 bases). Germline assignment: CDR1 SGHRS and CDR2 YFSETQ. The V end was cut by 0 bases, the J end by 3 bases, with 10 bases between. CDR3 length: 14 amino acids. Full variable domain (outside the CDR3, taken from reference TRBV5-1 and TRBJ2-7): KAGVTQTPRYLIKTRGQQVTLSCSPISGHRSVSWYQQTPGQGLQFLFEYFSETQRNKGNFPGRFSGRQFSNSRSEMNVSTLELGDSALYLCASSLDSGSYEQYFGPGTRLTVT.

As regards this clone: A read error may account for a junction end that differs from germline. The gene calls are TRBV2 and TRBJ2-5; TRBD1 aligns across 10 bases. From germline, CDR1 is SNHLY and CDR2 FYNNEI. This CDR3 region has 15 residues. CDR3 loop: CASSEGTGARETQYF. CDR3 DNA: TGTGCCAGCAGCGAAGGGACAGGGGCAAGAGAGACCCAGTACTTC.

This clone was counted a few times. This rearrangement joins TRBV19 to TRBJ2-7, with 8 bases fitting TRBD1. Germline lookup yields CDR1 LNHDA and CDR2 SQIVND (reference sequence). V was pared by 2 bases and J by 3 bases, with 6 bases of the junction left unmatched. This CDR3 region has 15 residues. This CDR3 is CASSILPDRDYEQYF. The CDR3 coding sequence is TGTGCCAGTAGTATACTTCCGGACAGGGACTACGAGCAGTACTTC.

This chain connects TRBV6-4 to TRBJ2-1; perhaps TRBD2 as D (6 bases). V dropped 3 bases and J dropped 8 bases, with 11 bases sitting between them. The CDR3 contains 13 residues. Germline CDR1 and CDR2: MRHNA and SNTAGT. CDR3 residues: CASSEFSGYEQFF. DNA of the CDR3: TGTGCCAGCAGTGAATTTAGCGGCTATGAGCAGTTCTTC.

A remark on this clone: This CDR3 is also generated by other DNA sequences in the sample. The chain has TRBV5-6 and TRBJ2-1; 9 positions match TRBD2. Germline trimming cut 2 bases from V and 8 bases from J; bases unmatched to any gene: 8. The CDR3 consists of 15 residues. CDR1 is SGHDT, CDR2 YYEEEE, per germline. CDR3 protein: CASSLISGSVHEQFF. The CDR3 bases are TGTGCCAGCAGCTTAATTAGCGGGAGCGTCCATGAGCAGTTCTTC.

The CDR3 DNA follows: TGCGCCAGCAGCTCCCGGGGGGCCGGAGATACGCAGTATTTT. It encodes CASSSRGAGDTQYF. V gene TRBV5-1 combines with J gene TRBJ2-3; tentatively, D is TRBD2 (7 bases). The germline gives CDR1 SGHRS, CDR2 YFSETQ. The CDR3 has 14 residues. The V gene lost 3 bases and the J gene lost 5 bases, with 13 bases spanning the gap.

This chain's CDR3 is CASSSGGIYQETQYF. The DNA for the CDR3 is TGTGCCAGCAGCAGTGGTGGTATCTACCAAGAGACCCAGTACTTC. The J gene is TRBJ2-5, the V gene TRBV27; D unclear. The CDR3 has 15 amino acids. V gave up 6 bases and J gave up 0 bases, with 14 bases separating them. CDR1 and CDR2 from the germline V gene are MNHEY and SMNVEV (reference sequence).

CDR3 in amino acids: CASSLARGTEAFF. DNA for the CDR3: TGCGCCAGCAGCCTAGCCAGGGGGACTGAAGCTTTCTTT. The chain recombines TRBV4-3 with TRBJ1-1, with 7 nucleotides matching TRBD1. Germline V lookup: CDR1 LGHNA, CDR2 YSLEER. With V trimmed by 4 bases and J by 5 bases, 4 bases remained unmatched. CDR3 size: 13 residues.

V usage is TRBV30 and J usage is TRBJ2-5; 8 bases match TRBD1. V lost 4 bases and J lost 5; bases outside the gene matches: 6. Germline loops: CDR1 GTSNPN, CDR2 SVGIG (reference sequence). The CDR3 contains 13 residues. The CDR3 nucleotides are TGTGCCTGGACGGGACAGGTGACGGAGACCCAGTACTTC. It encodes CAWTGQVTETQYF.

This chain joins TRBV5-4 and TRBJ2-7; tentatively, D is TRBD2 (6 bases). Trimming stripped 4 bases from V and 3 bases from J, with 11 bases between. The CDR3 is 13 amino acids. Germline values: CDR1 SGHNT, CDR2 YYREEE (reference sequence). CDR3 residues: CASSRGLGYEQYF. The DNA of the CDR3 is TGTGCCAGCAGCCGGGGACTGGGCTACGAGCAGTACTTC. Full variable domain (outside the CDR3, taken from reference TRBV5-4 and TRBJ2-7): ETGVTQSPTHLIKTRGQQVTLRCSSQSGHNTVSWYQQALGQGPQFIFQYYREEENGRGNFPPRFSGLQFPNYSSELNVNALELDDSALYLCASSRGLGYEQYFGPGTRLTVT.

This clone has just a few counts. The chain employs TRBV14 and TRBJ2-7; no firm D call. The CDR3 is 14 amino acids. V was pared by 2 bases and J by 6 bases, with 14 bases between. The germline CDR1 and CDR2 sequences are SGHDN and FVKESK. CDR3 DNA sequence: TGTGCCAGCAGCCAAAGGATAGACCCAGGCGAGCAGTACTTC. This translates into CASSQRIDPGEQYF.

V usage is TRBV15 and J usage is TRBJ2-3, with D uncertain. CDR1 is LNHNV, CDR2 YYDKDF, per germline (reference sequence). Trimming took 3 bases from V and 5 from J, leaving 12 bases between them. The CDR3 runs 14 residues. The CDR3 DNA sequence: TGTGCCACCAGCAGCCATCTGAAACTAGATACGCAGTATTTT. Its protein product is CATSSHLKLDTQYF.

V usage is TRBV7-2 and J usage is TRBJ1-5; 7 bases align to TRBD1. Germline V gene sequence: CDR1 SGHTA, CDR2 FQGNSA. The CDR3 spans 19 residues. Trimming cost V 6 bases and J 0 bases; bases outside gene matches: 17. CDR3 sequence reads: CASSSPQGVSLYSNQPQHF. DNA for the CDR3: TGTGCCAGCAGTTCTCCCCAGGGGGTCTCACTCTATAGCAATCAGCCCCAGCATTTT. Drawing the rest from reference TRBV7-2 and TRBJ1-5, the complete variable domain is GAGVSQSPSNKVTEKGKDVELRCDPISGHTALYWYRQSLGQGLEFLIYFQGNSAPDKSGLPSDRFSAERTGGSVSTLTIQRTQQEDSAVYLCASSSPQGVSLYSNQPQHFGDGTRLSIL.

The rearrangement links TRBV18 to TRBJ2-5; TRBD2 agrees at 9 bases. Germline V gene sequence: CDR1 KGHSH, CDR2 LQKENI. Trimming took 2 bases from V and 5 from J; bases not matched to a gene: 6. The CDR3 is made up of 15 amino acids. CDR3 sequence: CASSPIAGARETQYF. The CDR3 DNA is TGTGCCAGCTCACCAATAGCGGGAGCAAGGGAGACCCAGTACTTC.

The CDR3 spells CAISDTNPNTGELFF. The CDR3 DNA follows: TGTGCCATCAGTGATACAAACCCCAACACCGGGGAGCTGTTTTTT. This chain links TRBV10-3 with TRBJ2-2; D is uncertain. Deletions cut 3 bases from V and 2 bases from J, with 10 bases between. Germline V gene lookup returns CDR1 ENHRY and CDR2 SYGVKD. This CDR3 comprises 15 residues.

This chain uses TRBV7-2 with TRBJ2-5; D possibly corresponds to TRBD1 (5 bases). The end of the DNA aligns better with TRBJ2-7, so the J call may be wrong. The CDR3 has 16 amino acids. Per germline, CDR1 SGHTA and CDR2 FQGNSA. CDR3 sequence reads: CASSLGGRSQLYEQYF. The CDR3 coding sequence is TGTGCCAGCAGCTTAGGGGGCAGGTCCCAGCTGTACGAGCAGTACTTC.

This chain joins TRBV6-6 and TRBJ2-3, with 12 bases fitting TRBD2. With 2 bases clipped from V and 6 bases from J, the junction kept 6 bases outside the gene matches. CDR1 is MNHNY, CDR2 SVGAGI, per germline (reference sequence). The CDR3 is made up of 16 amino acids. In DNA form, the CDR3 reads TGTGCCAGCAGTTACCTGACTAGCGGGGGTTTCGATACGCAGTATTTT. Amino acid sequence: CASSYLTSGGFDTQYF.